The TCR beta chain under discussion was sequenced for a study of blood T cells in healthy people across ages. Looking at the study overall: Per two T cells, about one barcoded beta molecule was captured through template switching.

This clonotype was seen more than once but under ten times. A second roughly 6 to 12 cycle PCR used barcoded and J-beta primers. A template-switch adaptor containing 12 random nucleotides labeled each cDNA molecule. TCRdb analysed the 5' RACE reads with MiXCR anew, one entry per CDR3 protein. The table shows 700,000 or so distinct CDR3 sequences, with 40% to 45% occurring only once. Peripheral blood, roughly 9.1 milliliters per donor, was collected. The receptor comes from an older man in good health. The specimen sequenced was blood.

CDR3: CASGVAGGGKYF. The DNA of the CDR3 is TGTGCCAGCGGAGTAGCGGGGGGAGGAAAGTACTTC. The chain recombines TRBV7-6 with TRBJ2-5; 10 nucleotides agree with TRBD2. CDR1 and CDR2 from the germline V gene are SGHVS and FNYEAQ. The CDR3 length is 12 residues. After removal of 8 bases from V and 12 bases from J, the junction contained 9 bases not matched to a gene.